Listed below are T cell receptor beta chains from one sample, sequenced in a study of Graves' ophthalmopathy and Graves' hyperthyroidism. MiXCR, run by TCRdb on the multiplex PCR reads, gives a single entry per CDR3 protein. The sample lists roughly 380,000 distinct CDR3 sequences; 15% to 19% were seen once. Sequencing input: peripheral blood. The origin of the receptors is a woman aged 18 to 35 with stable Graves' hyperthyroidism. Each CDR3 is given with its conserved first and last residue. Each record gives: J gene, D gene, V gene, clone size, CDR3 protein, CDR3 DNA. D genes are given only for firm matches. Size tells how often a clone was seen (once, few, many) or the class of an expanded clone, and some rows leave it out.

J: TRBJ1-1; D: TRBD1; V: TRBV12-3/TRBV12-4; size: many; CDR3: CASTDRGMNTEAFF; DNA: TGTGCCAGCACCGACAGGGGGATGAACACTGAAGCTTTCTTT
J: TRBJ1-5; D: NA; V: TRBV19; size: many; CDR3: CASTASWGNQPQHF; DNA: TGTGCCAGTACTGCGAGTTGGGGCAATCAGCCCCAGCATTTT
J: TRBJ1-2; D: NA; V: TRBV5-1; size: many; CDR3: CASSLVDSYGYTF; DNA: TGCGCCAGCAGCTTGGTAGACAGCTATGGCTACACCTTC
J: TRBJ2-7; D: NA; V: TRBV12-3/TRBV12-4; size: many; CDR3: CASSLALGGGSTYEQYF; DNA: TGTGCCAGCAGTTTAGCGCTTGGGGGCGGCTCAACCTACGAGCAGTACTTC
J: TRBJ1-1; D: NA; V: TRBV19; size: many; CDR3: CASSIRAPAAEAFF; DNA: TGTGCCAGTAGTATTAGGGCCCCAGCCGCTGAAGCTTTCTTT
J: TRBJ2-7; D: TRBD1; V: TRBV18; size: NA; CDR3: CASSPPGQGAGEQYF; DNA: TGTGCCAGCTCACCCCCGGGACAGGGTGCCGGCGAGCAGTACTTC
J: TRBJ1-1; D: NA; V: TRBV6-2/TRBV6-3; size: NA; CDR3: CAGGRDGMNTEAFF; DNA: TGTGCCGGCGGCCGGGACGGTATGAACACTGAAGCTTTCTTT
J: TRBJ2-5; D: NA; V: TRBV19; size: many; CDR3: CASSLRRGQETQYF; DNA: TGTGCCAGTAGTCTGCGACGAGGCCAAGAGACCCAGTACTTC
J: TRBJ2-7; D: TRBD2; V: TRBV20-1; size: many; CDR3: CSAPTSGGTPEQYF; DNA: TGCAGTGCTCCCACTAGCGGGGGGACCCCCGAGCAGTACTTC
J: TRBJ2-7; D: NA; V: TRBV9; size: many; CDR3: CASSVSGGGEQYF; DNA: TGTGCCAGCAGCGTTTCCGGGGGAGGCGAGCAGTACTTC
J: TRBJ1-5; D: NA; V: TRBV6-2/TRBV6-3; size: NA; CDR3: CASSYSKLQGPNYSNQPQHF; DNA: TGTGCCAGCAGTTACTCCAAGCTTCAGGGACCCAACTATAGCAATCAGCCCCAGCATTTT
J: TRBJ1-2; D: NA; V: TRBV20-1; size: many; CDR3: CSARPLSHDTGGYTF; DNA: TGCAGTGCTAGGCCCCTCTCACACGACACGGGTGGCTACACCTTC
J: TRBJ2-2; D: NA; V: TRBV6-1; size: few; CDR3: CASSEGLPSTGELFF; DNA: TGTGCCAGCAGTGAAGGGCTTCCGTCCACCGGGGAGCTGTTTTTT
J: TRBJ1-5; D: NA; V: TRBV20-1; size: few; CDR3: CSARGDRYSNQPQHF; DNA: TGCAGTGCTAGGGGCGACCGTTATAGCAATCAGCCCCAGCATTTT
J: TRBJ1-2; D: NA; V: TRBV13; size: many; CDR3: CASSSNSLISGYGYTF; DNA: TGTGCCAGCAGCTCAAATAGCTTAATATCAGGCTATGGCTACACCTTC
J: TRBJ2-7; D: TRBD1; V: TRBV6-5; size: many; CDR3: CASSYQRTGGYEQYF; DNA: TGTGCCAGCAGTTACCAAAGGACAGGGGGCTACGAGCAGTACTTC
J: TRBJ2-7; D: TRBD1; V: TRBV7-2; size: many; CDR3: CASRRLKGQGNEQYF; DNA: TGTGCCAGCAGGCGATTGAAAGGACAGGGCAACGAGCAGTACTTC
J: TRBJ1-2; D: NA; V: TRBV20-1; size: many; CDR3: CSARENGAGNYGYTF; DNA: TGCAGTGCTAGGGAAAACGGGGCCGGGAACTATGGCTACACCTTC
J: TRBJ1-1; D: NA; V: TRBV6-2/TRBV6-3; size: NA; CDR3: CASMSWQTNTEAFF; DNA: TGTGCCAGCATGTCGTGGCAGACGAACACTGAAGCTTTCTTT
J: TRBJ1-2; D: NA; V: TRBV27; size: many; CDR3: CASGPGPPGGYTF; DNA: TGTGCCAGCGGCCCGGGACCCCCAGGGGGCTACACCTTC
J: TRBJ1-2; D: NA; V: TRBV5-1; size: many; CDR3: CASSYSSGLDGYTF; DNA: TGCGCCAGCAGCTACAGCAGTGGGTTGGATGGCTACACCTTC
J: TRBJ1-1; D: NA; V: TRBV6-5; size: NA; CDR3: CASSYSRRDNQAFF; DNA: TGTGCCAGCAGTTACTCGAGACGGGACAATCAAGCTTTCTTT
J: TRBJ2-2; D: NA; V: TRBV20-1; size: once; CDR3: CSARDHGGNTGELFF; DNA: TGCAGTGCTAGAGATCACGGGGGAAACACCGGGGAGCTGTTTTTT
J: TRBJ2-4; D: TRBD1; V: TRBV6-1; size: many; CDR3: CASSPPTGVGNIQYF; DNA: TGTGCCAGCAGTCCCCCGACAGGGGTGGGAAACATTCAGTACTTC
J: TRBJ2-5; D: TRBD2; V: TRBV6-1; size: NA; CDR3: CASSHGASGGYYETQYF; DNA: TGTGCCAGCAGCCACGGGGCTAGCGGGGGCTACTACGAGACCCAGTACTTC
J: TRBJ1-2; D: NA; V: TRBV15; size: many; CDR3: CATSRPQGSYGYTF; DNA: TGTGCCACCAGCAGACCACAGGGTTCCTATGGCTACACCTTC
J: TRBJ2-2; D: NA; V: TRBV11-2; size: many; CDR3: CASSLYNTGELFF; DNA: TGTGCCAGCAGCCTTTATAACACCGGGGAGCTGTTTTTT
J: TRBJ1-1; D: NA; V: TRBV18; size: NA; CDR3: CASSSRGVDTEAFF; DNA: TGTGCCAGCTCTTCACGGGGGGTGGACACTGAAGCTTTCTTT
J: TRBJ2-7; D: NA; V: TRBV6-5; size: many; CDR3: CASSSAVGRYEQYF; DNA: TGTGCCAGCAGTTCGGCAGTGGGACGCTACGAGCAGTACTTC
J: TRBJ1-2; D: TRBD1; V: TRBV20-1; size: many; CDR3: CSASDRSYGYTF; DNA: TGCAGTGCTTCGGACAGGTCCTATGGCTACACCTTC
J: TRBJ2-5; D: NA; V: TRBV12-3/TRBV12-4; size: many; CDR3: CASSKPLYRETQYF; DNA: TGTGCCAGCAGTAAGCCTCTTTATCGGGAGACCCAGTACTTC
J: TRBJ2-5; D: NA; V: TRBV12-3/TRBV12-4; size: many; CDR3: CASSTPGETQYF; DNA: TGTGCCAGCAGCACACCCGGGGAGACCCAGTACTTC
J: TRBJ1-5; D: NA; V: TRBV18; size: few; CDR3: CASSPPSQPQHF; DNA: TGTGCCAGCTCACCACCGAGCCAGCCCCAGCATTTT
J: TRBJ2-7; D: NA; V: TRBV12-3/TRBV12-4; size: NA; CDR3: CASSYGEYYEQYF; DNA: TGTGCCAGCAGTTATGGAGAATACTACGAGCAGTACTTC
J: TRBJ2-5; D: NA; V: TRBV20-1; size: many; CDR3: CSARGLAEQETQYF; DNA: TGCAGTGCTAGGGGGCTAGCAGAACAAGAGACCCAGTACTTC
J: TRBJ2-2; D: TRBD1; V: TRBV4-1; size: few; CDR3: CASSQEPGQGAYTGELFF; DNA: TGCGCCAGCAGCCAAGAACCCGGACAGGGGGCCTACACCGGGGAGCTGTTTTTT
J: TRBJ1-2; D: TRBD1; V: TRBV11-2; size: NA; CDR3: CASGAGQGAVNYGYTF; DNA: TGTGCCAGCGGGGCAGGGCAGGGGGCGGTCAACTATGGCTACACCTTC
J: TRBJ1-1; D: NA; V: TRBV19; size: many; CDR3: CASSIGRGAEAFF; DNA: TGTGCCAGTAGTATAGGGCGGGGGGCGGAAGCTTTCTTT
J: TRBJ1-6; D: TRBD1; V: TRBV25-1; size: many; CDR3: CASRGPGQGSSPLHF; DNA: TGTGCCAGCAGGGGACCGGGACAGGGAAGTTCACCCCTCCACTTT
J: TRBJ2-7; D: NA; V: TRBV7-8; size: NA; CDR3: CASSLGMGPFYF; DNA: TGTGCCAGCAGCTTAGGAATGGGACCGTTTTACTTC
J: TRBJ1-5; D: NA; V: TRBV20-1; size: many; CDR3: CSARDSRGQPQHF; DNA: TGCAGTGCTAGAGATTCCCGGGGTCAGCCCCAGCATTTT
J: TRBJ1-2; D: NA; V: TRBV6-2/TRBV6-3; size: many; CDR3: CASRTPSTFDYGYTF; DNA: TGTGCCAGCAGAACTCCATCGACTTTCGACTATGGCTACACCTTC
J: TRBJ2-5; D: TRBD1; V: TRBV7-3; size: many; CDR3: CASSLRDRGETQYF; DNA: TGTGCCAGCAGCTTAAGGGACAGGGGTGAGACCCAGTACTTC
J: TRBJ1-2; D: NA; V: TRBV6-5; size: NA; CDR3: CASSSIYGYTF; DNA: TGTGCCAGCAGTTCGATATATGGCTACACCTTC
J: TRBJ2-7; D: NA; V: TRBV4-1; size: NA; CDR3: CASSQDRVSSYEQYF; DNA: TGCGCCAGCAGCCAAGACAGGGTGAGCTCCTACGAGCAGTACTTC
J: TRBJ1-1; D: TRBD1; V: TRBV7-2; size: many; CDR3: CASSRQGLEEAFF; DNA: TGTGCCAGCAGCCGACAGGGCTTGGAAGAAGCTTTCTTT
J: TRBJ1-2; D: NA; V: TRBV11-2; size: NA; CDR3: CASSLEWEGNNYGYTF; DNA: TGTGCCAGCAGCTTAGAGTGGGAGGGGAACAACTATGGCTACACCTTC